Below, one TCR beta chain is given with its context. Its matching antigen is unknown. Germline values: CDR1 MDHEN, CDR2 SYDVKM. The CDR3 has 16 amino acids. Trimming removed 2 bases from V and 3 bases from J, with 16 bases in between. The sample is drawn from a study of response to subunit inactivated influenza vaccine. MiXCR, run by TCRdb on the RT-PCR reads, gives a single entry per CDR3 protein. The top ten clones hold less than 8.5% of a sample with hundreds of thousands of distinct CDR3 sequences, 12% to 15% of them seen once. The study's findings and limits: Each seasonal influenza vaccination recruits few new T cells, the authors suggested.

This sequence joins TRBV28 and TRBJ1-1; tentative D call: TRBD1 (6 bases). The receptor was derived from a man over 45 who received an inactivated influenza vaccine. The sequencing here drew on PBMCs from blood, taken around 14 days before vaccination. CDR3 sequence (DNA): TGTGCCAGCAGTTTAGAGAACAGGGTGGGGGACACTGAAGCTTTCTTT. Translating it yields CASSLENRVGDTEAFF.